This TCR beta chain stems from a study of blood T cells in healthy people across ages. Study-level points and caveats: TCR beta diversity per million T cells fell roughly linearly with age. It was held that the diversity estimates obtained from one million T cells were underestimates. Unsorted PBMC material precluded a definitive naive versus antigen-experienced comparison.

This clonotype appeared once. Its specificity is not known. Then a second PCR, running about 7 to 11 cycles, was carried out with a sample-barcoded 5' primer and a J-beta primer mix. Researchers report that a template-switch adaptor with 12 random nucleotides tagged each cDNA molecule. TCRdb reanalysed the 5' RACE reads using MiXCR and keeps one entry per CDR3 protein. The sample lists about 970,000 distinct CDR3 sequences, just over 50% occurring once. The germline V gene has CDR1 MNHEY and CDR2 SVGEGT. The V gene lost 9 bases and the J gene lost 5 bases, with 11 bases spanning the gap. This CDR3 has 11 amino acids.

The chain is built from TRBV6-2 or TRBV6-3 and TRBJ2-7, with D uncertain. This sequence originates from an older woman in good health. Source material: blood. The CDR3 loop reads CARSEWNEQYF. CDR3 nucleotides: TGTGCCAGAAGTGAGTGGAACGAGCAGTACTTC.